This TCR beta chain appears in the sequencing data of a study of T cells after yellow fever vaccination. Overall study: The SMART-Seq v4 Ultra Low Input method served to prepare the low-cell-number fractions.

TCRdb used MiXCR to reprocess the 5' RACE reads, holding one entry per CDR3 protein. Of roughly 400,000 distinct CDR3 sequences in the sample, approximately 18% were seen once. Trimming removed 3 bases at V and 6 bases at J, with 18 bases between. This CDR3 has 16 residues. In germline, CDR1 is LNHDA, CDR2 SQIVND (reference sequence). The source was PBMCs, collected before the yellow fever booster vaccination. The receptor's source is a man in his late teens or twenties who received the YFV17D yellow fever vaccine. The V call is TRBV19, the J call TRBJ1-5; the D gene is possibly TRBD1 (6 bases). Written as DNA, the CDR3 is TGTGCCAGTAGTATTGGCACAGGGACCAAGAGTCAGCCCCAGCATTTT. Translation: CASSIGTGTKSQPQHF.